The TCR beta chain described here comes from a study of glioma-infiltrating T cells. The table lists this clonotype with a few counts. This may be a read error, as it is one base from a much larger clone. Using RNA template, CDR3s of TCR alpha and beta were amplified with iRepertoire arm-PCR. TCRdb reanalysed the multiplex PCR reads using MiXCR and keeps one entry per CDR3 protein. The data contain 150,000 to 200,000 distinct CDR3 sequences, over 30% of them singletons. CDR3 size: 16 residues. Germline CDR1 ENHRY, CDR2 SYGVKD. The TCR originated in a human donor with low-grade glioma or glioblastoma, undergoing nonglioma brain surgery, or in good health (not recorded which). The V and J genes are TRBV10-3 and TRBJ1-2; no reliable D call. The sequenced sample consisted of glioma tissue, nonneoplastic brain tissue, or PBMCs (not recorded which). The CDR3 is CAVSESRQDLSMGYTF. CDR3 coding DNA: TGTGCCGTCAGTGAGTCGAGGCAGGACCTCAGCATGGGCTACACCTTC.